This T cell receptor beta chain was obtained from a study of blood T cell repertoires in COVID-19. Study-wide background: Collection of acute and convalescent COVID-19 samples took place in the United States, Italy and Spain. Sources were T cells, B-cell-depleted T cells, or PBMCs; the material itself was cDNA or gDNA.

J was trimmed by 8 bases and V by 10 bases; bases with no gene match: 7. Germline V gives CDR1 MNHEY, CDR2 SVGAGI. CDR3 length equals 12 residues. In the authors' methods: Amplified reference gene primers provided the basis for estimating nucleated cell counts. The assay was immunoSEQ multiplex PCR, and TCRdb's table has in-frame clones only and misses some. That table gives V, J and clone size, and the DNA gave D and trimming. In the table there are 200,000 to 250,000 clones, approximately 81% of which are singletons. The chain couples TRBV6-5 to TRBJ2-1; 8 positions match TRBD1. Sequenced material: peripheral blood. The clonotype originates from a woman aged 55-69 years who had recovered from COVID-19. As DNA, the CDR3 is TGTGCCACCTGGACAGGGTACGATGAGCAGTTCTTC. Protein product: CATWTGYDEQFF.